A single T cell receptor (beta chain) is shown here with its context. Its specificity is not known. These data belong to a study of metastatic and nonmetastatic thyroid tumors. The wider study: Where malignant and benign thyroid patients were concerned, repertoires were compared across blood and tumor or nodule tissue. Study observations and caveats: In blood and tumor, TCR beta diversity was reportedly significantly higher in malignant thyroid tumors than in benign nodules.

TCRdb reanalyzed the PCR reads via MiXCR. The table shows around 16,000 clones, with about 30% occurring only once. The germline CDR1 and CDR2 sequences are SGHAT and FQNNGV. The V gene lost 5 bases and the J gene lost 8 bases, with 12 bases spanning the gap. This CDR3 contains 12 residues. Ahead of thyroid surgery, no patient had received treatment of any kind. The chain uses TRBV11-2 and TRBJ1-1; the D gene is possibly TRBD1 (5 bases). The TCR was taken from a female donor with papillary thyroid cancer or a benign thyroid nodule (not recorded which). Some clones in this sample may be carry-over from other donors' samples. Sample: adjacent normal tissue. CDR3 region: CASSVYRTEAFF. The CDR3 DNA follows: TGTGCCAGCAGCGTATATAGGACAGAAGCTTTCTTT.